A single sample is the source of the 27 T cell receptor beta chains below, sequenced in a study of cytomegalovirus exposure and HLA in healthy donors. Data came from immunoSEQ multiplex PCR; TCRdb stores just in-frame clones and leaves some out. The sample lists 60,000 to 70,000 clones; around 88% were seen once. Sequencing used PBMCs. These receptors originate from a young woman in good health and CMV-seronegative.

This chain links TRBV9 with TRBJ2-1; the D is unclear. Germline loops: CDR1 SGDLS, CDR2 YYNGEE. V was clipped by 0 bases and J by 8 bases, with 6 bases between them. The CDR3 runs 12 residues. The CDR3 DNA follows: TGTGCCAGCAGCGTAGGAGGTCATGAGCAGTTCTTC. Protein sequence: CASSVGGHEQFF. Full variable domain (rest looked up from reference TRBV9 and TRBJ2-1): DSGVTQTPKHLITATGQRVTLRCSPRSGDLSVYWYQQSLDQGLQFLIQYYNGEERAKGNILERFSAQQFPDLHSELNLSSLELGDSALYFCASSVGGHEQFFGPGTRLTVL.

The rearrangement uses TRBV18 and TRBJ1-5, with 7 positions matching TRBD1. In germline, CDR1 is KGHSH, CDR2 LQKENI. V shed 3 bases and J 4 bases; nucleotides not matched to a gene: 6. The CDR3 length is 15 residues. In DNA form, the CDR3 reads TGTGCCAGCTCACCCCGGGACAGTAGAAATCAGCCCCAGCATTTT. Residues: CASSPRDSRNQPQHF.

V and J are TRBV27 and TRBJ1-1; 8 bases align to TRBD1. The CDR3 loop spans 14 amino acids. V lost 6 bases to trimming and J lost 2 bases; unmatched junction nucleotides: 5. Looked up from germline, CDR1 is MNHEY and CDR2 is SMNVEV (reference sequence). The CDR3 sequence is CASSRTGLNTEAFF. In DNA form, the CDR3 reads TGTGCCAGCAGCCGGACAGGGTTAAACACTGAAGCTTTCTTT.

The chain recombines TRBV19 with TRBJ2-7; a weak D match, TRBD2 (6 bases). Trimming cost V 5 bases and J 0 bases, with 17 bases left between them. The CDR3 runs 16 residues. Germline V lookup: CDR1 LNHDA, CDR2 SQIVND (reference sequence). As DNA, the CDR3 is TGTGCCAGTAGTTCCCTTAGTGGGGGGAGCTCCTACGAGCAGTACTTC. Protein product: CASSSLSGGSSYEQYF.

This clone came up once. The rearrangement joins TRBV27 to TRBJ2-1, with 8 bases fitting TRBD2. The CDR3 is made up of 14 amino acids. Per germline, CDR1 MNHEY and CDR2 SMNVEV (reference sequence). V was clipped by 6 bases and J by 4 bases; unmatched bases: 5. This CDR3 reads CASRRASGYNEQFF. The DNA of the CDR3 is TGTGCCAGCAGGAGGGCTAGCGGGTACAATGAGCAGTTCTTC.

The chain uses TRBV7-2 and TRBJ1-5, with TRBD1 matching over 8 bases. CDR3 length: 16 amino acids. J was trimmed by 1 base and V by 5 bases; bases with no gene match: 7. Germline V CDR1 and CDR2: SGHTA, FQGNSA. The CDR3 DNA follows: TGTGCCAGCAGCGAGGACAGGGTGGGAAGCAATCAGCCCCAGCATTTT. This sequence encodes CASSEDRVGSNQPQHF.

This clone was seen only a few times. The gene calls are TRBV27 and TRBJ1-2; no reliable D call. V was shortened by 0 bases and J by 3 bases, with 8 bases between the two germline ends. The V gene's germline CDR1 is MNHEY and CDR2 SMNVEV (reference sequence). The CDR3 spans 14 residues. The CDR3 sequence: CASSLSVADYGYTF. The CDR3 bases are TGTGCCAGCAGTTTATCGGTGGCAGACTATGGCTACACCTTC.

V usage is TRBV6-1 and J usage is TRBJ1-2; D is possibly TRBD1 (6 bases). Germline V gene data show CDR1 as MNHNS and CDR2 as SASEGT. The germline V and J ends were trimmed by 9 bases and 4 bases, with 21 bases remaining between them. The CDR3 contains 15 residues. The CDR3 region is CASTGETGPSYGYTF. In DNA, the CDR3 is TGTGCCAGTACCGGAGAAACAGGGCCCTCCTATGGCTACACCTTC.

This CDR3 reads CASLQGRSPYEQYF. CDR3 coding DNA: TGTGCCAGCCTACAGGGGAGGTCTCCCTACGAGCAGTACTTC. This chain uses TRBV13 with TRBJ2-7, with a possible D match to TRBD1 (7 bases). V lost 8 bases, J lost 2 bases, and 16 bases lay in between. CDR3 length: 14 amino acids. Germline lookup yields CDR1 PRHDT and CDR2 FYEKMQ (reference sequence). Full variable domain (outside the CDR3, taken from reference TRBV13 and TRBJ2-7): AAGVIQSPRHLIKEKRETATLKCYPIPRHDTVYWYQQGPGQDPQFLISFYEKMQSDKGSIPDRFSAQQFSDYHSELNMSSLELGDSALYFCASLQGRSPYEQYFGPGTRLTVT.

The chain joins TRBV28 to TRBJ2-3; TRBD1 might be the D (5 bases). Trimming shortened V by 4 bases and J by 5 bases, and 16 bases separated the two germline ends. Germline values: CDR1 MDHEN, CDR2 SYDVKM. The CDR3 consists of 15 residues. CDR3 DNA: TGTGCCAGCAGTTCTTACGCAGGGATGGGAGATACGCAGTATTTT. The encoded protein is CASSSYAGMGDTQYF.

The chain carries TRBV18 and TRBJ2-5, with D perhaps matching TRBD1 (5 bases). The V gene lost 1 base and the J gene lost 7 bases, with 16 bases spanning the gap. This CDR3 is 15 amino acids long. Germline values: CDR1 KGHSH, CDR2 LQKENI. The CDR3 loop reads CASSPLSAQDVTQYF. The CDR3 DNA is TGTGCCAGCTCACCACTTTCCGCACAGGATGTGACCCAGTACTTC.

The gene calls are TRBV18 and TRBJ1-1, with 7 bases fitting TRBD1. The CDR3 is 14 residues long. Trimming took 6 bases from V and 1 from J; bases not matched to a gene: 5. The V gene's germline CDR1 is KGHSH and CDR2 LQKENI. The CDR3 nucleotides read TGTGCCAGCTCTAGCAGACAGGGGAACACTGAAGCTTTCTTT. Residues: CASSSRQGNTEAFF.

The genes are TRBV2 and TRBJ1-2; 7 positions match TRBD1. This CDR3 contains 17 residues. Germline V gene sequence: CDR1 SNHLY, CDR2 FYNNEI. The J segment lost 4 bases and the V segment lost 6 bases, leaving 17 bases of the junction unmatched. This CDR3 is CASRHPGQPQLFYGYTF. In DNA, the CDR3 is TGTGCCAGCAGACACCCGGGACAGCCGCAACTTTTCTATGGCTACACCTTC.

This rearrangement joins TRBV7-9 to TRBJ2-3; 10 bases are a match to TRBD1. This CDR3 comprises 16 residues. V gave up 5 bases and J gave up 3 bases; unmatched junction bases: 8. The germline V gene has CDR1 SEHNR and CDR2 FQNEAQ (reference sequence). For the CDR3, the DNA is TGTGCCAGCAGCCTATCGACAGGGGGCGAAACAGATACGCAGTATTTT. This sequence encodes CASSLSTGGETDTQYF. The full variable domain, its missing parts supplied by reference TRBV7-9 and TRBJ2-3, is DTGVSQNPRHKITKRGQNVTFRCDPISEHNRLYWYRQTLGQGPEFLTYFQNEAQLEKSRLLSDRFSAERPKGSFSTLEIQRTEQGDSAMYLCASSLSTGGETDTQYFGPGTRLTVL.

This clone has only one observation. The rearrangement uses TRBV29-1 and TRBJ2-3; 9 nucleotides agree with TRBD2. The germline V gene encodes CDR1 SQVTM and CDR2 ANQGSEA. This CDR3 region has 14 residues. V trimming: 4 bases; J trimming: 0 bases; junction bases outside the gene matches: 2. The CDR3, as DNA: TGCAGCGTTGGGCTAGCGGGAAGCACAGATACGCAGTATTTT. Translation gives CSVGLAGSTDTQYF.

The chain is built from TRBV29-1 and TRBJ1-4, with TRBD1 as a possible D gene (5 bases). Germline V gene data show CDR1 as SQVTM and CDR2 as ANQGSEA. Trimming pared 0 bases from V and 8 bases from J, leaving 16 bases between. The CDR3 extends over 15 amino acids. CDR3 residues: CSVEDPAGPREKLFF. In DNA, the CDR3 is TGCAGCGTTGAAGATCCCGCAGGGCCTAGGGAAAAACTGTTTTTT.

The chain uses TRBV12-2 and TRBJ1-5. TRBV12-2 is described as a pseudogene. The length of the CDR3 is 16 residues. In DNA, the CDR3 is TGTGCAAGTCGCTTAGTACGGGGTTTGAGCAATCAGCCCCAGCATTTT. Amino acids: CASRLVRGLSNQPQHF.

The chain employs TRBV29-1 and TRBJ2-5, with 10 bases fitting TRBD1. Germline lookup yields CDR1 SQVTM and CDR2 ANQGSEA. The J segment lost 4 bases and the V segment lost 7 bases, leaving 6 bases of the junction unmatched. This CDR3 has 13 amino acids. The DNA for the CDR3 is TGCAGCGCCCCGACAGGGGGCGCAGAGACCCAGTACTTC. Translation gives CSAPTGGAETQYF.

J is TRBJ2-2 and V is TRBV19; 9 positions match TRBD1. V dropped 3 bases and J dropped 15; count of bases not matched to a gene: 14. This CDR3 is 15 amino acids long. Germline V gene sequence: CDR1 LNHDA, CDR2 SQIVND (reference sequence). DNA for the CDR3: TGTGCCAGTAGTATCACAGGGGGCAACACCGGGAACATGTTTTTT. This gives the protein CASSITGGNTGNMFF.

The V and J genes are TRBV27 and TRBJ2-7; the D gene is possibly TRBD1 (5 bases). Trimming left V 6 bases short and J 7 bases short, with 7 bases between. The CDR3 is 10 amino acids. Germline values: CDR1 MNHEY, CDR2 SMNVEV (reference sequence). CDR3: CASRGHEQYF. The CDR3, as DNA: TGTGCCAGCAGGGGGCATGAGCAGTACTTC.

The V and J genes are TRBV30 and TRBJ1-5; D not resolved. With 2 bases removed from V and 0 bases from J, the gap between germline ends came to 11 bases. CDR3 length equals 15 residues. The germline V gene has CDR1 GTSNPN and CDR2 SVGIG (reference sequence). The DNA for the CDR3 is TGTGCCTGGAGTCTCCAGGTCAGTAGCAATCAGCCCCAGCATTTT. It specifies CAWSLQVSSNQPQHF.

The CDR3 DNA reads TGTGCCAGCAGCTCCCTTATTCCTGGAAACACCATATATTTT. Its translation: CASSSLIPGNTIYF. V and J are TRBV28 and TRBJ1-3; D is undetermined. The length of the CDR3 is 14 residues. Trimming pared 6 bases from V and 2 bases from J, leaving 11 bases between. Germline V gene data show CDR1 as MDHEN and CDR2 as SYDVKM.

This chain links TRBV5-4 with TRBJ1-2; 7 nucleotides match TRBD1. The V segment lost 4 bases and the J segment 4 bases; nucleotides outside the gene matches: 7. The CDR3 contains 14 residues. Per germline, CDR1 SGHNT and CDR2 YYREEE (reference sequence). The DNA of the CDR3 is TGTGCCAGCAGCCACCTTCAGGGGGGCTATGGCTACACCTTC. It codes for CASSHLQGGYGYTF.

CDR3 sequence: CASSLWGDGYTF. CDR3 nucleotide sequence: TGTGCCAGCAGCTTATGGGGGGATGGCTACACCTTC. This chain joins TRBV7-9 and TRBJ1-2; possible D gene TRBD1, 5 bases. Trimming cost V 2 bases and J 6 bases, with 7 bases left between them. This CDR3 is built from 12 residues. Germline assignment: CDR1 SEHNR and CDR2 FQNEAQ (reference sequence).

The rearrangement joins TRBV4-2 to TRBJ2-7, with 13 bases lining up with TRBD2. Germline assignment: CDR1 LGHNA and CDR2 YNFKEQ. V was pared by 1 base and J by 5 bases, with 5 bases of the junction left unmatched. This CDR3 spans 16 amino acids. This CDR3 reads CASSQALAGGPDEQYF. In DNA form, the CDR3 reads TGTGCCAGCAGCCAAGCACTAGCGGGAGGGCCCGACGAGCAGTACTTC.

The chain is built from TRBV4-3 and TRBJ1-5; tentative D call: TRBD1 (6 bases). The CDR3 is made up of 14 amino acids. With 4 bases removed from V and 6 bases from J, the gap between germline ends came to 13 bases. Germline CDR1 reads LGHNA; CDR2 reads YSLEER. The CDR3: CASSRVRGGQPQHF. The CDR3 DNA reads TGCGCCAGCAGCCGAGTCAGGGGCGGTCAGCCCCAGCATTTT.

J is TRBJ1-2 and V is TRBV28, with 9 positions matching TRBD1. With V trimmed by 10 bases and J by 0 bases, 6 bases remained unmatched. The germline V gene has CDR1 MDHEN and CDR2 SYDVKM. The length of the CDR3 is 14 residues. The CDR3 bases are TGTGCCACCCTCGGACAGGGGCCTAACTATGGCTACACCTTC. This codes for CATLGQGPNYGYTF.